This T cell receptor beta chain was recorded in a study of blood T cell repertoires in COVID-19. Study at large: Nucleic acid was either cDNA or gDNA, and it came from T cells, B-cell-depleted T cells, or PBMCs.

Assay used: immunoSEQ multiplex PCR; TCRdb lists only in-frame clones, some missing. The sample gives about 390,000 clones, 85% to 90% of which show up once; roughly 10% is in the top ten. Donors were grouped by their self-reported clinical history. Donors in Cohort 3 counted as recovered after two negative PCRs, clearance, or symptom resolution. The CDR3 has 16 amino acids. Trimming stripped 7 bases from V and 4 bases from J, with 22 bases between. From germline, CDR1 is SNHLY and CDR2 FYNNEI. This clone has only one observation. The chain uses TRBV2 and TRBJ1-2; a weak D match, TRBD1 (6 bases). Sequencing was performed on PBMCs or T cells enriched from blood (not recorded which). This clonotype was sampled from a woman aged 45 to 65 who had recovered from COVID-19. The CDR3 sequence: CASTNPWGQEIYGYTF. The CDR3 coding sequence is TGTGCCAGCACCAACCCTTGGGGGCAGGAAATCTATGGCTACACCTTC. The entire variable domain, with the rest obtained from reference TRBV2 and TRBJ1-2, is as follows: EPEVTQTPSHQVTQMGQEVILRCVPISNHLYFYWYRQILGQKVEFLVSFYNNEISEKSEIFDDQFSVERPDGSNFTLKIRSTKLEDSAMYFCASTNPWGQEIYGYTFGSGTRLTVV.